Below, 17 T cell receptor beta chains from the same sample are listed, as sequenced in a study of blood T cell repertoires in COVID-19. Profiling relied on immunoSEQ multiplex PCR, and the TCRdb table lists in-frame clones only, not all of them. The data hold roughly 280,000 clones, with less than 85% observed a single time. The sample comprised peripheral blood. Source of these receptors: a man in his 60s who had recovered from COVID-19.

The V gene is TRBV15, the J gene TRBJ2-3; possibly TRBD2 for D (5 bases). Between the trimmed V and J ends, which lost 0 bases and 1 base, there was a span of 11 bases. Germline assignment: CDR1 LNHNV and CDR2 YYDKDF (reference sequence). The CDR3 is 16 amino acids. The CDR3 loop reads CATSRDGDGGTDTQYF. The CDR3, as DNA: TGTGCCACCAGCAGAGACGGAGACGGGGGCACAGATACGCAGTATTTT.

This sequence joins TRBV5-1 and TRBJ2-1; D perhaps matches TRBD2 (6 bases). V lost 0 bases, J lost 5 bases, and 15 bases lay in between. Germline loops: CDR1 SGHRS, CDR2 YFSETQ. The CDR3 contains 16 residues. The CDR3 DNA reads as TGCGCCAGCAGCTTGGTTGGTAGCGGATCCAACAATGAGCAGTTCTTC. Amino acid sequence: CASSLVGSGSNNEQFF.

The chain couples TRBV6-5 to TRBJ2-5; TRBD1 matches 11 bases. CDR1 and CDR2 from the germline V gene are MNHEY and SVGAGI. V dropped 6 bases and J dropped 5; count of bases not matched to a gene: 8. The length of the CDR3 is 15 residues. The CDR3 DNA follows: TGTGCCAGCAGCCTCCGGGACAGGGGGTCGGAGACCCAGTACTTC. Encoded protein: CASSLRDRGSETQYF.

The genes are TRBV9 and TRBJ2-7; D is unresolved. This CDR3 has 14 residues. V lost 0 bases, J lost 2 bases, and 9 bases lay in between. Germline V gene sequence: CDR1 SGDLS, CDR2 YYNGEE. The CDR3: CASSVASSPYEQYF. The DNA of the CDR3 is TGTGCCAGCAGCGTAGCAAGTAGCCCCTACGAGCAGTACTTC.

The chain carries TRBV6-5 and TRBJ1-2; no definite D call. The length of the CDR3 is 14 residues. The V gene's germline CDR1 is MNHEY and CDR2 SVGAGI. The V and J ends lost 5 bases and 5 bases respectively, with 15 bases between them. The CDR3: CASSSSGLVYGYTF. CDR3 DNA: TGTGCCAGCAGTAGTTCGGGGTTGGTTTATGGCTACACCTTC.

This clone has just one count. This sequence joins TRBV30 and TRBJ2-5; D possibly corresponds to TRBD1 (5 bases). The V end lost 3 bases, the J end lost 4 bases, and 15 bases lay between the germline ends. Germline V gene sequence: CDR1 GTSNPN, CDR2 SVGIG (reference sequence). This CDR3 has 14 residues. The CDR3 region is CAWRGPWGSETQYF. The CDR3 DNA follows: TGTGCCTGGAGGGGCCCATGGGGCTCAGAGACCCAGTACTTC.

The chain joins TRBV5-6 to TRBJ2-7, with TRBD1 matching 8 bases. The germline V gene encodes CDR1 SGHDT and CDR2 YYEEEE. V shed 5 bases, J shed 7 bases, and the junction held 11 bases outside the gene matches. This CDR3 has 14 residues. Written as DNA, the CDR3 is TGTGCCAGCAGGGGATTGACAGGGGATCAGGAGCAGTACTTC. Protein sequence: CASRGLTGDQEQYF. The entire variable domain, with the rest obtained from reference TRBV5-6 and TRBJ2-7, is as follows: DAGVTQSPTHLIKTRGQQVTLRCSPKSGHDTVSWYQQALGQGPQFIFQYYEEEERQRGNFPDRFSGHQFPNYSSELNVNALLLGDSALYLCASRGLTGDQEQYFGPGTRLTVT.

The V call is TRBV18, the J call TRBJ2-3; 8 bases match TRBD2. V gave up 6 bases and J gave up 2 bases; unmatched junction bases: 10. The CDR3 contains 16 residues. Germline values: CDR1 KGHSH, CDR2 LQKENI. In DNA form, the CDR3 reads TGTGCCAGCTCGTACTATGCGGGGGGAACCACAGATACGCAGTATTTT. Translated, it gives CASSYYAGGTTDTQYF.

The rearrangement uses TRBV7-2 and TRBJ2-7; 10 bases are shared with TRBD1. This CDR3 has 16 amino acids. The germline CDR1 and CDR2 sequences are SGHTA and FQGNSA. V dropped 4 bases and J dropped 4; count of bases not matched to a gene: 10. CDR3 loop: CASSSRSTGGFYEQYF. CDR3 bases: TGTGCCAGCAGCTCTAGGTCGACAGGGGGCTTTTACGAGCAGTACTTC. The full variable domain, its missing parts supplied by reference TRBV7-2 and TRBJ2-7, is GAGVSQSPSNKVTEKGKDVELRCDPISGHTALYWYRQSLGQGLEFLIYFQGNSAPDKSGLPSDRFSAERTGGSVSTLTIQRTQQEDSAVYLCASSSRSTGGFYEQYFGPGTRLTVT.

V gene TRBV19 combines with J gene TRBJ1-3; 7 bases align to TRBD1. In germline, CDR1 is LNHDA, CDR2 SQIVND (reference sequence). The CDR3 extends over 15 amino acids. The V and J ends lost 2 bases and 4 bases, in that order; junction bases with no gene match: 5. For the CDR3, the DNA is TGTGCCAGTAGTATAAACCGGGACAGCGGAAACACCATATATTTT. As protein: CASSINRDSGNTIYF.

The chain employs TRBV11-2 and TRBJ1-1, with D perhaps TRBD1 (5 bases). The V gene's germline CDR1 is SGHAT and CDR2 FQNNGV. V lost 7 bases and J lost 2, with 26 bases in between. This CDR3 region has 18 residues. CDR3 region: CASKHLRGGRGLNTEAFF. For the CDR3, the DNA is TGTGCCAGCAAACACCTACGGGGGGGAAGAGGCTTAAACACTGAAGCTTTCTTT.

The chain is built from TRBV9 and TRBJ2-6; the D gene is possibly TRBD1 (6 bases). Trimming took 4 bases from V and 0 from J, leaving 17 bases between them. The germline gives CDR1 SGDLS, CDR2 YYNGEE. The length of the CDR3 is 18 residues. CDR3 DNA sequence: TGTGCCAGCAGCTTCAACAGGGCAGTGAGCTCTGGGGCCAACGTCCTGACTTTC. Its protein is CASSFNRAVSSGANVLTF. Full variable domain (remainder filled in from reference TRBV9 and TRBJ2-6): DSGVTQTPKHLITATGQRVTLRCSPRSGDLSVYWYQQSLDQGLQFLIQYYNGEERAKGNILERFSAQQFPDLHSELNLSSLELGDSALYFCASSFNRAVSSGANVLTFGAGSRLTVL.

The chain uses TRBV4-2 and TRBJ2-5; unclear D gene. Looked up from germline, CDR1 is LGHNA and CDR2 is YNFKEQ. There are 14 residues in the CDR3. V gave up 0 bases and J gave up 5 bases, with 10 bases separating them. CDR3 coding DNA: TGTGCCAGCAGCCAAGAATCCAGCGCTGAGACCCAGTACTTC. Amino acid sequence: CASSQESSAETQYF.

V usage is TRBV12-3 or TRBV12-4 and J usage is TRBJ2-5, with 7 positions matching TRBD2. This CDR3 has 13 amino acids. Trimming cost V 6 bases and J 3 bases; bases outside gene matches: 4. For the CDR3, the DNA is TGTGCCAGCAGCCCGGCGGGGGAAGAGACCCAGTACTTC. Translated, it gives CASSPAGEETQYF.

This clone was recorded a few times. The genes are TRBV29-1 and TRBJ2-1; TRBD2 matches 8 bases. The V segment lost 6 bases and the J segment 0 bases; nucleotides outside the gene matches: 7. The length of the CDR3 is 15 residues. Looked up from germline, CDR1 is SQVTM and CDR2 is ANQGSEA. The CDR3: CSVSGGGSSYNEQFF. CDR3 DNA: TGCAGCGTGTCCGGCGGGGGGAGCTCCTACAATGAGCAGTTCTTC.

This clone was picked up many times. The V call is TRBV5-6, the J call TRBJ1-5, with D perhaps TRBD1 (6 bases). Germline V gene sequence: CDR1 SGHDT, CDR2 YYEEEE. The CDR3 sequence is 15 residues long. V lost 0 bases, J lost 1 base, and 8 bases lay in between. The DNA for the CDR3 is TGTGCCAGCAGCTTGGGTAGGGGGAGCAATCAGCCCCAGCATTTT. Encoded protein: CASSLGRGSNQPQHF. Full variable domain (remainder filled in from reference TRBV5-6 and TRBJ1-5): DAGVTQSPTHLIKTRGQQVTLRCSPKSGHDTVSWYQQALGQGPQFIFQYYEEEERQRGNFPDRFSGHQFPNYSSELNVNALLLGDSALYLCASSLGRGSNQPQHFGDGTRLSIL.

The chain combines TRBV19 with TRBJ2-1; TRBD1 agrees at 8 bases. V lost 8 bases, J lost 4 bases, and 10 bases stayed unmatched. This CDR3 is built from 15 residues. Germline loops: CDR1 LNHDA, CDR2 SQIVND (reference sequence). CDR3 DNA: TGTGCCAGTCAGAAGGACAGGGCGCTTTACAATGAGCAGTTCTTC. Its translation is CASQKDRALYNEQFF.